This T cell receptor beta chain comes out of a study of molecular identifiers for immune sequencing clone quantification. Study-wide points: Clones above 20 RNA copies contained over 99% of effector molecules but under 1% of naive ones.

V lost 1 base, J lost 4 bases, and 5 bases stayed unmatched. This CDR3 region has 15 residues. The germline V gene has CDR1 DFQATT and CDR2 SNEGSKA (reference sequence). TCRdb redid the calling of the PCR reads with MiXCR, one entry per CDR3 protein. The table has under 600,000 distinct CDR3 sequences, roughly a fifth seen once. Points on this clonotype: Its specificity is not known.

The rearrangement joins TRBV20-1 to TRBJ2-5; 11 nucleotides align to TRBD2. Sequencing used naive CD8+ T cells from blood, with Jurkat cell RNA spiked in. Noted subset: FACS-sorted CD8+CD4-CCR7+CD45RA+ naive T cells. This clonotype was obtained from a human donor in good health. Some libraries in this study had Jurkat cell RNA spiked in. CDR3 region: CSARVSGGARETQYF. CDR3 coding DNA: TGCAGTGCTAGAGTTAGCGGGGGGGCCCGAGAGACCCAGTACTTC.